Shown below are 9 T cell receptor beta chains from a single sample sequenced in a study of CD8 T cells in ankylosing spondylitis. Each CDR3 protein is one row after TCRdb ran MiXCR on the 5' RACE reads. Of approximately 30,000 distinct CDR3 sequences in the sample, over 7% were seen once. Sequencing used blood. These receptors came from a male donor with ankylosing spondylitis or in good health (not recorded which).

The chain is built from TRBV5-1 and TRBJ2-3; D gene uncertain. Deletions cut 2 bases from V and 0 bases from J, with 10 bases between. Per germline, CDR1 SGHRS and CDR2 YFSETQ. The CDR3 runs 15 residues. The CDR3 is CASSLRMPSTDTQYF. CDR3 nucleotide sequence: TGCGCCAGCAGCTTAAGGATGCCTAGCACAGATACGCAGTATTTT. The variable domain in full, with the rest retrieved from reference TRBV5-1 and TRBJ2-3, is KAGVTQTPRYLIKTRGQQVTLSCSPISGHRSVSWYQQTPGQGLQFLFEYFSETQRNKGNFPGRFSGRQFSNSRSEMNVSTLELGDSALYLCASSLRMPSTDTQYFGPGTRLTVL.

This chain connects TRBV7-2 to TRBJ2-2; TRBD2 agrees at 8 bases. The trim removed 4 bases at V and 6 bases at J, leaving 4 bases unmatched. The germline V gene encodes CDR1 SGHTA and CDR2 FQGNSA. CDR3 size: 14 residues. The CDR3 is CASSWTGLAGELFF. CDR3 DNA sequence: TGTGCCAGCAGCTGGACGGGACTAGCCGGGGAGCTGTTTTTT.

This clonotype occurred a few times. The chain combines TRBV6-5 with TRBJ1-1; D might be TRBD1 (5 bases). This CDR3 comprises 13 residues. V was shortened by 0 bases and J by 7 bases, with 9 bases between the two germline ends. Germline V lookup: CDR1 MNHEY, CDR2 SVGAGI. CDR3 DNA sequence: TGTGCCAGCAGTTACTCAAGGGGAGGTGAAGCTTTCTTT. This encodes CASSYSRGGEAFF.

The V call is TRBV3-1, the J call TRBJ1-5, with 10 bases matching TRBD1. The length of the CDR3 is 16 residues. Germline CDR1 is LGHDT and CDR2 is YNNKEL (reference sequence). V dropped 2 bases and J dropped 5; count of bases not matched to a gene: 6. The CDR3 nucleotides are TGTGCCAGCAGCCAATATCCCGGGACAGGGGATCAGCCCCAGCATTTT. As protein: CASSQYPGTGDQPQHF.

This clonotype showed up just a few times. The chain uses TRBV3-1 and TRBJ1-1; possibly TRBD1 for D (5 bases). This CDR3 is built from 14 residues. Germline CDR1 and CDR2: LGHDT and YNNKEL (reference sequence). The V end was cut by 4 bases, the J end by 5 bases, with 14 bases between. The CDR3 nucleotides read TGTGCCAGCAGCCTCGCGGAGGGGTTTACTGAAGCTTTCTTT. It yields the protein CASSLAEGFTEAFF.

This sequence joins TRBV5-6 and TRBJ1-2; D uncertain. This CDR3 comprises 13 residues. Trimming took off 2 bases at V and 1 base at J, with 6 bases between the two ends. The germline CDR1 and CDR2 sequences are SGHDT and YYEEEE. CDR3 in DNA: TGTGCCAGCAGCTTTGGCCTTAACTATGGCTACACCTTC. Translated: CASSFGLNYGYTF.

This clonotype was detected only a few times. V gene TRBV6-6 combines with J gene TRBJ1-4; D ambiguous. CDR1 and CDR2 from the germline V gene are MNHNY and SVGAGI (reference sequence). The length of the CDR3 is 14 residues. V was trimmed by 7 bases and J by 7 bases, leaving 16 bases between them. In nucleotides, the CDR3 is TGTGCCAGCACCTACGAGGGTAGTGGTGAAAAACTGTTTTTT. Its translation: CASTYEGSGEKLFF.

This clonotype occurred a few times. This chain links TRBV29-1 with TRBJ2-6; 8 bases map to TRBD1. V shed 6 bases, J shed 0 bases, and the junction held 4 bases outside the gene matches. CDR1 and CDR2 from the germline V gene are SQVTM and ANQGSEA. This CDR3 contains 15 residues. CDR3 sequence reads: CSVGTGRSGANVLTF. CDR3 bases: TGCAGCGTAGGGACAGGCCGCTCTGGGGCCAACGTCCTGACTTTC.

This clonotype has ten or more counts. The rearrangement joins TRBV7-2 to TRBJ2-1; TRBD2 matches at 8 bases. CDR1 and CDR2 from the germline V gene are SGHTA and FQGNSA. J gave up 6 bases and V 5 bases, and 9 bases lay outside the gene matches. The CDR3 runs to 15 residues. The CDR3 protein is CASSEVGTRGNEQFF. CDR3 in DNA: TGTGCCAGCAGCGAAGTCGGGACTAGGGGCAATGAGCAGTTCTTC.